Listed here is a single T cell receptor (beta chain). The source of the sample is a study of blood T cell repertoires in COVID-19. About the research overall: Sites across the United States, Italy and Spain contributed samples from acute and convalescent COVID-19.

The CDR3 runs to 14 residues. V lost 3 bases and J lost 2, with 10 bases in between. CDR1 and CDR2 from the germline V gene are LGHNA and YSLEER. Original processing notes: From reference gene primer amplification, estimates of nucleated cell counts were derived. TCRdb's table, derived via immunoSEQ multiplex PCR, lists solely in-frame clones and lacks some. From that table come the V and J calls and clone size; the DNA was used to work out D and trimming. This sample yields 40,000 to 50,000 clones, of which around 90% are seen a single time; about 0.4% belongs to the top ten. Sequencing input: peripheral blood. This chain connects TRBV4-3 to TRBJ1-1; tentative D call: TRBD1 (5 bases). This receptor was identified in a human donor in a cohort sampled during active COVID-19. CDR3 DNA: TGCGCCAGCAGCCAGAACAGGATTAACACTGAAGCTTTCTTT. Translating gives CASSQNRINTEAFF.